The clone carrying this T cell receptor beta chain showed up just a few times. The entry originates in a study of blood T cell repertoires in COVID-19. Study as a whole: Both acute and convalescent COVID-19 samples were obtained from the United States, Italy and Spain. T cells, B-cell-depleted T cells, or PBMCs provided the cDNA or gDNA that served as material.

Trimming pared 4 bases from V and 6 bases from J, leaving 19 bases between. The germline gives CDR1 SGHNT, CDR2 YYREEE (reference sequence). The CDR3 is 16 residues long. Original analysis: Estimated nucleated cell counts came from reference gene primer amplification. The table came from immunoSEQ multiplex PCR; TCRdb's copy has only in-frame clones and leaves some out. Clone size and the V and J calls come from that table; the DNA yielded D and trimming. The sample comprises about 110,000 clones, approximately 90% of which are singletons, and 32% rests with the top ten. The gene calls are TRBV5-4 and TRBJ1-4; no definite D call. Sample: peripheral blood. The TCR sequence derives from a woman of 80 years or more with acute or convalescent COVID-19. This CDR3 reads CASSLFGGRGDEKLFF. The CDR3 DNA follows: TGTGCCAGCAGCCTATTTGGCGGGCGTGGTGATGAAAAACTGTTTTTT.